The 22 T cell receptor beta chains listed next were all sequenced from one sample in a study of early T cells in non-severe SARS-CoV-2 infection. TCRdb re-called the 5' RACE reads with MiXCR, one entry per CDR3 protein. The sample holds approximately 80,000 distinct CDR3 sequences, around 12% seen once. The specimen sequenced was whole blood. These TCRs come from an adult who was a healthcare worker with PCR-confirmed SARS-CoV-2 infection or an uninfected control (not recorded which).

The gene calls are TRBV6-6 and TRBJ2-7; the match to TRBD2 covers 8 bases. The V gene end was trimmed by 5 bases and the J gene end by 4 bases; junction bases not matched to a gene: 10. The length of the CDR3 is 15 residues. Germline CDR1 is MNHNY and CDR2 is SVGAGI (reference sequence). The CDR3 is CASSTPRAGEYEQYF. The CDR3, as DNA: TGTGCCAGCAGTACCCCCCGAGCGGGAGAGTACGAGCAGTACTTC.

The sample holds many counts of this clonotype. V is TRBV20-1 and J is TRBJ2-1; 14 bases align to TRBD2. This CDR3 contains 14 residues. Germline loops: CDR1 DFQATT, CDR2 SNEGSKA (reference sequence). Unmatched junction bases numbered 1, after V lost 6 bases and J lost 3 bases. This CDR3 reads CSAGLAGDYNEQFF. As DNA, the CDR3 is TGCAGTGCGGGACTAGCGGGAGACTACAATGAGCAGTTCTTC.

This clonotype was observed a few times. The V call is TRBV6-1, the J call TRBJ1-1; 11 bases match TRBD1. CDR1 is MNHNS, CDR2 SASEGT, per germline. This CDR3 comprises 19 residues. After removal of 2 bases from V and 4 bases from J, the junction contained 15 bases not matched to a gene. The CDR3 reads CASSERGTWTGGRGTEAFF. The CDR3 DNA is TGTGCCAGCAGTGAAAGGGGGACCTGGACAGGGGGCCGGGGCACTGAAGCTTTCTTT.

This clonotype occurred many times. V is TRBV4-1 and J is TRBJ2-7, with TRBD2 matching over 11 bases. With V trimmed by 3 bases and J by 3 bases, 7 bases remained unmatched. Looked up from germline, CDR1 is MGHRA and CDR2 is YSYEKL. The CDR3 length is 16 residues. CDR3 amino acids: CASSHQGLAVGYEQYF. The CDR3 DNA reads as TGCGCCAGCAGCCATCAGGGACTAGCGGTGGGCTACGAGCAGTACTTC.

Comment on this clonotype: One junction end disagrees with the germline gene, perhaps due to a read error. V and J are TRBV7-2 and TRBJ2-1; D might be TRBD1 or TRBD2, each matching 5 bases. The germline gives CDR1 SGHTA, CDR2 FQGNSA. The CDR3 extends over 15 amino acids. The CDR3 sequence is CANSQGLYRYNEQFF. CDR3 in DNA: TGTGCCAACAGCCAAGGACTGTACAGGTACAATGAGCAGTTCTTC.

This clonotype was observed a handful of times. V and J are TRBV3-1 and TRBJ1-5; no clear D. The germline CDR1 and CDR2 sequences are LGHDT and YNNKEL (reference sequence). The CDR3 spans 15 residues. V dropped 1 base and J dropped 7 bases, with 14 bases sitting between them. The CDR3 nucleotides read TGTGCCAGCAGCCAAGGGTGGGCGGCGGGGCAGCCCCAGCATTTT. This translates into CASSQGWAAGQPQHF.

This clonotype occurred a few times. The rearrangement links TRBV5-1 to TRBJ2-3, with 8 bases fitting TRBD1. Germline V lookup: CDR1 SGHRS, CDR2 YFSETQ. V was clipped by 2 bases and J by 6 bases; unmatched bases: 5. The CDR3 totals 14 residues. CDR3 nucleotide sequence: TGCGCCAGCAGCTTAGGACAGGGAGAGGATACGCAGTATTTT. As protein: CASSLGQGEDTQYF.

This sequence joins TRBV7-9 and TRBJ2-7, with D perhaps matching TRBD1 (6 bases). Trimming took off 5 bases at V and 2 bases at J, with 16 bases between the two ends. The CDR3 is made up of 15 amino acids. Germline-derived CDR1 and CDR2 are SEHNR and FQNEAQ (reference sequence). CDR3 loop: CASSQRAQGPYEQYF. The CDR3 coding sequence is TGTGCCAGCAGCCAAAGAGCACAGGGTCCCTACGAGCAGTACTTC.

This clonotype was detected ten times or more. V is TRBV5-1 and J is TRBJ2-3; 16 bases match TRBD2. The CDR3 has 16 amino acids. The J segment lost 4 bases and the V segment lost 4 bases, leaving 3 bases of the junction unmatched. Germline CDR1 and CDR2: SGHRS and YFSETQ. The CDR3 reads CASSRGTSGRADTQYF. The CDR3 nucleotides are TGCGCCAGCAGCCGGGGGACTAGCGGGAGGGCAGATACGCAGTATTTT. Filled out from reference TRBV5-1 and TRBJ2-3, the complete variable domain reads KAGVTQTPRYLIKTRGQQVTLSCSPISGHRSVSWYQQTPGQGLQFLFEYFSETQRNKGNFPGRFSGRQFSNSRSEMNVSTLELGDSALYLCASSRGTSGRADTQYFGPGTRLTVL.

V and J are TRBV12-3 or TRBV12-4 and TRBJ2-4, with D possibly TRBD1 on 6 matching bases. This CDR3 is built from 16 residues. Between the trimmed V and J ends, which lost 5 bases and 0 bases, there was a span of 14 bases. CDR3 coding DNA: TGTGCCAGCAGTCCTTCGGGACACCTAGCCAAAAACATTCAGTACTTC. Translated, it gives CASSPSGHLAKNIQYF.

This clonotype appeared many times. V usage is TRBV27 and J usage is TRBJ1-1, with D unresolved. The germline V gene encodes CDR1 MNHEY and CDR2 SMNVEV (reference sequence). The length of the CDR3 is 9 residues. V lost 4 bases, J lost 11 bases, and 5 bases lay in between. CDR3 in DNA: TGTGCCAGCAGTTGGTGGGCTTTCTTT. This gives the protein CASSWWAFF.

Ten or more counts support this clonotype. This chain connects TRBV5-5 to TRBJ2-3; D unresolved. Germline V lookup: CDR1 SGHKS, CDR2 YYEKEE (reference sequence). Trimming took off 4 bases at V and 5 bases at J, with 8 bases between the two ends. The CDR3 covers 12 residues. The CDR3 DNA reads TGTGCCAGCAGCCTAAGGGTAGATACGCAGTATTTT. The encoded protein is CASSLRVDTQYF.

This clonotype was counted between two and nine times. This CDR3 reads CASSDGGTQETQYF. The CDR3 DNA reads as TGTGCCAGCAGCGATGGGGGGACTCAAGAGACCCAGTACTTC. The chain links TRBV28 to TRBJ2-5, with a weak D call TRBD2 (6 bases). This CDR3 comprises 14 residues. V was trimmed by 6 bases and J by 2 bases, leaving 13 bases between them. Germline V lookup: CDR1 MDHEN, CDR2 SYDVKM.

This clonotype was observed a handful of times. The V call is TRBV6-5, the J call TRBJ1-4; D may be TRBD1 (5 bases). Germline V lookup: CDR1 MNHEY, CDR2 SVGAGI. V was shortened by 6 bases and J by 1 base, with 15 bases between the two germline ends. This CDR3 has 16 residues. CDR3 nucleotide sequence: TGTGCCAGCAGCCTCCAGGGCGGTGGAACTAATGAAAAACTGTTTTTT. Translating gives CASSLQGGGTNEKLFF.

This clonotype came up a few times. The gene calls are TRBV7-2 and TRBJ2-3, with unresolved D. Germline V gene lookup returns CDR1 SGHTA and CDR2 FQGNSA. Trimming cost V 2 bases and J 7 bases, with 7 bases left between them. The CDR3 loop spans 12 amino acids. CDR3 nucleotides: TGTGCCAGCAGCTTATCCGCTAATACGCAGTATTTT. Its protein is CASSLSANTQYF. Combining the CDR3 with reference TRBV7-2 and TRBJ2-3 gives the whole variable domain GAGVSQSPSNKVTEKGKDVELRCDPISGHTALYWYRQSLGQGLEFLIYFQGNSAPDKSGLPSDRFSAERTGGSVSTLTIQRTQQEDSAVYLCASSLSANTQYFGPGTRLTVL.

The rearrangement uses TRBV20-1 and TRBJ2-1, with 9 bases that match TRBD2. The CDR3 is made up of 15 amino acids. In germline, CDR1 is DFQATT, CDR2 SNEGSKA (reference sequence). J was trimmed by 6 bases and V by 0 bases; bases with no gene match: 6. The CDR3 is CSARDWRGRGNEQFF. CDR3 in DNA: TGCAGTGCTAGAGATTGGCGCGGGAGGGGCAATGAGCAGTTCTTC.

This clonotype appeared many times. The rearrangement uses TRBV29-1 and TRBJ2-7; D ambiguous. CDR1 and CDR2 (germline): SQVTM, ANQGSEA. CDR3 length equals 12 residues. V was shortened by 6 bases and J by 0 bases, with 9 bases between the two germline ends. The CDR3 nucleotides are TGCAGCGTGCGGTATAGCTCCTACGAGCAGTACTTC. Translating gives CSVRYSSYEQYF.

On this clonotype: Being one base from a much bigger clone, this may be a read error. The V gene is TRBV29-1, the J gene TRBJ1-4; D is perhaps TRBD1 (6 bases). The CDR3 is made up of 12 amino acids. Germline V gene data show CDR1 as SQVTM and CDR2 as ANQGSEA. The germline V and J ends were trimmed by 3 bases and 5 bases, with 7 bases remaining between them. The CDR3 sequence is CSVERGNEKLFF. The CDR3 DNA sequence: TGCAGCGTTGAGAGGGGGAATGAAAAACTGTTTTTT.

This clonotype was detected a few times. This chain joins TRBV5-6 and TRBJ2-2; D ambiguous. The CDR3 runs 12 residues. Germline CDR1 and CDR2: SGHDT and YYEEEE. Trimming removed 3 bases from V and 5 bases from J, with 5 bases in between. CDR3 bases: TGTGCCAGCAGCTACCAAACCGGGGAGCTGTTTTTT. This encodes CASSYQTGELFF.

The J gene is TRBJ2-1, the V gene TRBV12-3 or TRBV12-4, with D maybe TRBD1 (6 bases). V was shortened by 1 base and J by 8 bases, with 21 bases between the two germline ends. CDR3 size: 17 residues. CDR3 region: CASSLGPDRPSGYEQFF. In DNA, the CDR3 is TGTGCCAGCAGTTTAGGTCCAGACAGGCCTTCTGGGTATGAGCAGTTCTTC.

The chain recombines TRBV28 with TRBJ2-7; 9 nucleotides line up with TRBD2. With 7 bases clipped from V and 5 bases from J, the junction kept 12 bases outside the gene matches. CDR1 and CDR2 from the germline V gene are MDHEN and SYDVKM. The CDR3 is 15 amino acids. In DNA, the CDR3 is TGTGCCAGCAACGTACTCGGGCTAGCGGGAAACGAGCAGTACTTC. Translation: CASNVLGLAGNEQYF.

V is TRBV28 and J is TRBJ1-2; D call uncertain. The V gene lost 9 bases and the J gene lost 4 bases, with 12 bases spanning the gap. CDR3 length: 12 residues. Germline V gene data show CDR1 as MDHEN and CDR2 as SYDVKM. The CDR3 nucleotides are TGTGCCAGTCAAGGTCGAGGCTATGGCTACACCTTC. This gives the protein CASQGRGYGYTF.